This T cell receptor beta chain emerged from a study of blood T cell repertoires in COVID-19. The CDR3 is 19 residues long. The ends lost 5 bases at V and 0 bases at J; junction bases unmatched: 14. The germline V gene encodes CDR1 SGHVS and CDR2 FQNEAQ. The repertoire was sequenced with immunoSEQ multiplex PCR; TCRdb's copy has only in-frame clones and lacks some. Of under 500,000 clones in the sample, nearly 90% were seen once. Sequences were obtained from PBMCs or T cells enriched from blood (not recorded which). The receptor comes from a woman aged 18-35 years with acute COVID-19. V gene TRBV7-8 combines with J gene TRBJ2-3, with 10 positions matching TRBD2. This chain's CDR3 is CASSLSITSGTSSTDTQYF. The CDR3 DNA is TGTGCCAGCAGCCTCTCGATTACTAGCGGGACTTCTAGCACAGATACGCAGTATTTT.